The 2 T cell receptor beta chains given below trace back to one sample, sequenced in a study of blood T cell repertoires in COVID-19. Clones were sequenced by immunoSEQ multiplex PCR, and TCRdb holds only the in-frame ones, with some missing. The sample yields roughly 300,000 clones, 80% to 95% seen once. Sequences were obtained from PBMCs or T cells enriched from blood (not recorded which). The receptors were gathered from a woman between 25 and 40 years old who had recovered from COVID-19.

The chain employs TRBV6-5 and TRBJ1-5; D gene uncertain. Germline CDR1 reads MNHEY; CDR2 reads SVGAGI. The V end lost 6 bases, the J end lost 5 bases, and 11 bases lay between the germline ends. CDR3 length: 13 residues. The CDR3 loop is CASRGAGDQPQHF. The CDR3 region has the DNA TGTGCCAGCAGGGGAGCCGGGGATCAGCCCCAGCATTTT.

The CDR3 region has the DNA TGTGCCAGCAGTTATACGGGGGACGGGTATTCACCCCTCCACTTT. Translating gives CASSYTGDGYSPLHF. The genes are TRBV6-2 or TRBV6-3 and TRBJ1-6; tentative D call: TRBD1 (5 bases). Trimming shortened V by 3 bases and J by 8 bases, and 14 bases separated the two germline ends. Germline V gene sequence: CDR1 MNHEY, CDR2 SVGEGT. The CDR3 loop spans 15 amino acids.